Listed below are T cell receptor beta chains from one sample, sequenced in a study of OX40 agonist ivuxolimab in advanced cancers. The assay was immunoSEQ multiplex PCR, and TCRdb's table has in-frame clones only and misses some. Here the sample spans over 80,000 clones, roughly nine tenths being singletons. Sample: CD4+ or CD8+ T cells sorted from blood, taken in a trial of the OX40 agonist ivuxolimab. These receptors originate from an adult with an advanced solid tumor such as melanoma, head and neck, liver or kidney cancer. Each CDR3 is given with its conserved first and last residue. The D gene is left open where the match is weak.

d_call v_call cdr3_aa
. TRBV5-1 CASSPSQAGNTIYF
TRBD2 TRBV6-1 CASSERLAGSMRLTQYF
. TRBV29-1 CSVEERGDEQYF
. TRBV7-3 CASSPREAGELFF
. TRBV5-1 CASSLDSPRNHPGELFF
TRBD1 TRBV6-5 CASMPTGADTQYF
. TRBV13 CASSLVRNTEAFF
. TRBV6-5 CASSYWPNTEAFF
. TRBV18 CASSPHPNDLTGELFF
. TRBV7-2 CASSLGPVDQETQYF
. TRBV28 CASSLRGFNYGYTF
. TRBV23-1 CASSPWGRGGYNEQFF
. TRBV5-6 CASSFRRSSGNTIYF
. TRBV7-2 CASSLTFTGELFF
TRBD1 TRBV11-2 CASSLRDREFYEQYF
TRBD1 TRBV7-6 CASSPGTGVDQPQHF
. TRBV4-1 CASSQDGAVNEKLFF
TRBD1 TRBV18 CASSAGTGVSYEQFF
TRBD1 TRBV19 CASSMGQGPNIQYF
TRBD1 TRBV27 CASSPTGFPEAFF
TRBD1 TRBV15 CATSSPGQGYTEAFF
. TRBV10-3 CANGQPNYGYTF
. TRBV9 CASSVEPVNTEAFF
TRBD1 TRBV19 CASSLGQGPDTQYF
. TRBV19 CASSIDAQGHQPQHF
TRBD2 TRBV7-7 CASSLTAGRDGTQYF
. TRBV7-6 CASSPSTGRAGYTF
. TRBV23-1 CASSQGMGQETQYF
. TRBV10-3 CASSDRLDTEAFF
. TRBV11-2 CASSLEETQYF
. TRBV4-1 CASSQVLGLRQQFF
TRBD1 TRBV18 CASSPRGRVEEKLFF
. TRBV19 CASSMGATSTYEQYF
. TRBV18 CASSPPGGPDTQYF
TRBD2 TRBV30 CAWSISGGDTQYF
. TRBV18 CASLDQPVSEQFF
. TRBV5-8 CASSFRGGAFF
. TRBV7-2 CASSLGSSTNEKLFF
TRBD2 TRBV6-5 CASRFSGAHNEQFF
TRBD1 TRBV6-1 CASSARQGAFYGYTF
. TRBV6-1 CASSSGYNQPQHF
TRBD1 TRBV5-8 CASSQGRTGGETQYF
. TRBV7-8 CASTPLRAGRRDTQYF
. TRBV27 CASRSEGGGNTEAFF
. TRBV4-2 CASSQAGGHTYEQYF
. TRBV29-1 CSVGSSFNTEAFF
. TRBV7-3 CASSLTDTPYNEQFF
. TRBV5-5 CASSSLRGTLGEQYF
. TRBV7-6 CASTGSTSDTEAFF